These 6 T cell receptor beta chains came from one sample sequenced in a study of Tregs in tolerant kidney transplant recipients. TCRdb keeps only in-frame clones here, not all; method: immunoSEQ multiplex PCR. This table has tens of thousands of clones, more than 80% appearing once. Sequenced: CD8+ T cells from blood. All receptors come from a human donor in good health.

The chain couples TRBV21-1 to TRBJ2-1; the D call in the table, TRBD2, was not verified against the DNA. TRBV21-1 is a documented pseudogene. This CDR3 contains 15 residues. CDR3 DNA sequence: TGTGCCAGCAGCCCAAAACTAGGATTCTACAATGAGCAGTTCTTC. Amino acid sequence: CASSPKLGFYNEQFF.

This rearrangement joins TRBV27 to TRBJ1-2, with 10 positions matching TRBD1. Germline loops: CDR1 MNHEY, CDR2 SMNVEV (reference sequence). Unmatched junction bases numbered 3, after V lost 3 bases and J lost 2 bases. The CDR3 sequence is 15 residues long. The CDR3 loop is CASSLGTGVNYGYTF. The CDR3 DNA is TGTGCCAGCAGTTTGGGGACAGGGGTAAACTATGGCTACACCTTC.

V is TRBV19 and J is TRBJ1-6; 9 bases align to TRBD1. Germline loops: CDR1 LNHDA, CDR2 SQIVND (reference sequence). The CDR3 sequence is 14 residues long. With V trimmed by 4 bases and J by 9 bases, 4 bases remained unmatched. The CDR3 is CASSKDRGVSPLHF. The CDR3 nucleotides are TGTGCCAGTAGTAAAGACAGGGGGGTTTCACCCCTCCACTTT. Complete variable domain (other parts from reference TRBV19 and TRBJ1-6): DGGITQSPKYLFRKEGQNVTLSCEQNLNHDAMYWYRQDPGQGLRLIYYSQIVNDFQKGDIAEGYSVSREKKESFPLTVTSAQKNPTAFYLCASSKDRGVSPLHFGNGTRLTVT.

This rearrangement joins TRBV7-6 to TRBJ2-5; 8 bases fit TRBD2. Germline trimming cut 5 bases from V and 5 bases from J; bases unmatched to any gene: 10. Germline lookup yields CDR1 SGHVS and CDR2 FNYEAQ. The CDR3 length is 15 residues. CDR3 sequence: CASSPLGGARETQYF. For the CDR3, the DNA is TGTGCCAGCAGCCCCCTCGGGGGGGCGCGTGAGACCCAGTACTTC.

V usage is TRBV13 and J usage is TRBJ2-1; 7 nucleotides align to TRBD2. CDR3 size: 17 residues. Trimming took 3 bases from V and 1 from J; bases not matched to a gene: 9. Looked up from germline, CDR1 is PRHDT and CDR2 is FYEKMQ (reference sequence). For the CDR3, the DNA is TGTGCCAGCAGCTTGGACCCGAGGCGGGAGTCCTACAATGAGCAGTTCTTC. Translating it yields CASSLDPRRESYNEQFF.

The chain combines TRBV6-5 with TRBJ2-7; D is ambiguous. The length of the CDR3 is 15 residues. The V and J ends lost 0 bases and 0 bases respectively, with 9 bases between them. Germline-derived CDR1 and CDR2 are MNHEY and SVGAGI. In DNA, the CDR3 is TGTGCCAGCAGTTACTCGACCGTGGGCTCCTACGAGCAGTACTTC. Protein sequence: CASSYSTVGSYEQYF.